This T cell receptor (beta chain) was documented in a study of spatial heterogeneity in lung cancer. This clonotype has more than one count but fewer than ten. TCRdb recomputed calls from the 5' RACE reads with MiXCR, one row per CDR3 protein. The data hold 40,000 or so distinct CDR3 sequences, with around 7.2% observed a single time. Specified time point: sample taken at primary tumor resection. No cell sorting; template was whole RNA from tumor, lung tissue or PBMC. Germline CDR1 SGHRS, CDR2 YFSETQ. The CDR3 sequence is 17 residues long. V lost 4 bases, J lost 8 bases, and 18 bases stayed unmatched. The clonotype was recovered from a male donor with early-stage non-small cell lung cancer. J is TRBJ2-1 and V is TRBV5-1; 7 nucleotides match TRBD1. This material consisted of PBMCs, taken at surgery. As DNA, the CDR3 is TGCGCCAGCAGCCTGACAGGGTCTCACGACCTAGGCGATGAGCAGTTCTTC. Protein sequence: CASSLTGSHDLGDEQFF.